This TCR beta chain was sequenced for a study of cytomegalovirus exposure and HLA in healthy donors. Study-level findings and limits: Immune exposure data for these donors was limited to CMV serostatus. Cytomegalovirus status, reportedly, was diagnosed with high specificity and sensitivity by the classifier. The productive fraction for most TCR beta V segments was about 90% or about 30% in an earlier analysis.

Healthy bone marrow donors made up the donors. Primers: 60 Vbeta forward and 13 Jbeta reverse. TCRdb's copy holds only in-frame clones and misses some; the assay was immunoSEQ multiplex PCR. The data contain under 140,000 clones, about 90% of them singletons. In germline, CDR1 is SQVTM, CDR2 ANQGSEA. The CDR3 consists of 13 residues. Trimming removed 5 bases at V and 3 bases at J, with 10 bases between. As regards this clone: Its specificity is unknown.

The rearrangement uses TRBV29-1 and TRBJ1-4; possibly TRBD1 for D (6 bases). This clonotype originated in a middle-aged man in good health and CMV-seronegative. Sequencing input: PBMCs. Here the CDR3 reads CSVRQAPNEKLFF. Here the CDR3 DNA reads TGCAGCGTTCGACAGGCCCCTAATGAAAAACTGTTTTTT.